Shown below are 14 T cell receptor beta chains from a single sample sequenced in a study of blood T cell repertoires in COVID-19. Data came from immunoSEQ multiplex PCR; TCRdb stores just in-frame clones and leaves some out. The sample consists of roughly 59,000 clones, approximately 78% of them appearing once. Sequencing used peripheral blood. The source of these receptors is an elderly man with acute or convalescent COVID-19.

This clone showed up just once. The rearrangement uses TRBV9 and TRBJ2-7, with TRBD2 matching over 8 bases. Germline loops: CDR1 SGDLS, CDR2 YYNGEE. Losses at the gene ends were 1 base for V and 7 bases for J; bases not matched to a gene: 7. CDR3 length: 14 residues. The CDR3 here is CASSVSGTSGEQYF. CDR3 DNA: TGTGCCAGCAGCGTATCTGGGACTAGTGGGGAGCAGTACTTC.

The rearrangement joins TRBV10-3 to TRBJ1-6; D is unclear. CDR1 and CDR2 from the germline V gene are ENHRY and SYGVKD. This CDR3 comprises 17 residues. V gave up 0 bases and J gave up 4 bases, with 13 bases separating them. The CDR3 here is CAISESMVGGYNSPLHF. Written as DNA, the CDR3 is TGTGCCATCAGTGAGTCGATGGTGGGCGGGTATAATTCACCCCTCCACTTT.

J is TRBJ2-7 and V is TRBV30, with 8 bases lining up with TRBD1. CDR3 size: 15 residues. The germline CDR1 and CDR2 sequences are GTSNPN and SVGIG (reference sequence). With V trimmed by 5 bases and J by 7 bases, 16 bases remained unmatched. Here the CDR3 reads CAWDRGSRDGNEQYF. The CDR3 bases are TGTGCCTGGGACAGGGGATCCCGAGATGGAAATGAGCAGTACTTC.

J is TRBJ2-1 and V is TRBV27; 9 bases align to TRBD2. The CDR3 consists of 14 residues. In germline, CDR1 is MNHEY, CDR2 SMNVEV (reference sequence). The junction had 5 bases not matched to a gene; V was cut back by 7 bases and J by 4 bases. The CDR3 region is CASTGREGYNEQFF. The DNA of the CDR3 is TGTGCCAGCACCGGGCGGGAGGGGTACAATGAGCAGTTCTTC.

V is TRBV4-3 and J is TRBJ1-1; D possibly corresponds to TRBD1 (6 bases). The CDR3 has 16 amino acids. The V end was cut by 0 bases, the J end by 4 bases, with 15 bases between. The germline gives CDR1 LGHNA, CDR2 YSLEER. The chain's CDR3 is CASSQDRGALGTEAFF. CDR3 sequence (DNA): TGCGCCAGCAGCCAAGATCGGGGGGCACTGGGCACTGAAGCTTTCTTT.

The rearrangement uses TRBV6-2 or TRBV6-3 and TRBJ1-5; a weak D match, TRBD1 (6 bases). Germline V lookup: CDR1 MNHEY, CDR2 SVGEGT. Trimming pared 3 bases from V and 0 bases from J, leaving 15 bases between. This CDR3 spans 17 amino acids. This CDR3 reads CASSYPTGRGSNQPQHF. The DNA of the CDR3 is TGTGCCAGCAGTTATCCCACAGGGAGGGGTAGCAATCAGCCCCAGCATTTT.

This clone was seen just once. The chain's CDR3 is CASSLDRENQPQHF. The CDR3 bases are TGTGCCAGCAGTCTGGACAGGGAGAATCAGCCCCAGCATTTT. V gene TRBV2 combines with J gene TRBJ1-5; 8 bases map to TRBD1. The CDR3 spans 14 residues. J gave up 4 bases and V 5 bases, and 4 bases lay outside the gene matches. In germline, CDR1 is SNHLY, CDR2 FYNNEI. Complete variable domain (other parts from reference TRBV2 and TRBJ1-5): EPEVTQTPSHQVTQMGQEVILRCVPISNHLYFYWYRQILGQKVEFLVSFYNNEISEKSEIFDDQFSVERPDGSNFTLKIRSTKLEDSAMYFCASSLDRENQPQHFGDGTRLSIL.

The gene calls are TRBV6-5 and TRBJ2-4; D is perhaps TRBD2 (6 bases). The CDR3 runs to 13 residues. V gave up 8 bases and J gave up 5 bases, with 13 bases separating them. Germline V gene data show CDR1 as MNHEY and CDR2 as SVGAGI. The CDR3 DNA follows: TGTGCCAGCGGGACCGGGACTCAAAACATTCAGTACTTC. Protein: CASGTGTQNIQYF.

There are a few counts of this clone. The J gene is TRBJ2-7, the V gene TRBV7-2; unclear D gene. Germline-derived CDR1 and CDR2 are SGHTA and FQGNSA. CDR3 size: 12 residues. Trimming removed 2 bases from V and 1 base from J, with 3 bases in between. CDR3 in amino acids: CASSLSSYEQYF. CDR3 in DNA: TGTGCCAGCAGCTTATCTTCCTACGAGCAGTACTTC.

The chain uses TRBV11-3 and TRBJ2-7, with 10 nucleotides matching TRBD1. The germline V gene encodes CDR1 SGHNT and CDR2 YENEEA. The CDR3 extends over 17 amino acids. J lost 6 bases, V lost 6 bases, and 17 bases had no gene match. CDR3 bases: TGTGCCAGCAGTTACCCGGGCCCGGGACAGGGGACCTTCGAGCAGTACTTC. Translation: CASSYPGPGQGTFEQYF.

The chain uses TRBV30 and TRBJ1-2; D is undetermined. The CDR3 runs to 13 residues. V lost 1 base and J lost 4, with 10 bases in between. Per the germline V gene, CDR1 is GTSNPN and CDR2 is SVGIG (reference sequence). CDR3 loop: CAWSAGFGYGYTF. Written as DNA, the CDR3 is TGTGCCTGGAGTGCGGGTTTTGGCTATGGCTACACCTTC.

DNA of the CDR3: TGTGCCAGCAGCGGGACTAGCGGGAGTAGAGATGAGCAGTTCTTC. This translates into CASSGTSGSRDEQFF. This sequence joins TRBV7-9 and TRBJ2-1; 14 bases line up with TRBD2. Germline V gives CDR1 SEHNR, CDR2 FQNEAQ (reference sequence). The junction had 5 bases not matched to a gene; V was cut back by 5 bases and J by 8 bases. The CDR3 spans 15 residues.

This chain connects TRBV25-1 to TRBJ2-5; 8 bases fit TRBD1. The CDR3 contains 14 residues. The V gene end was trimmed by 4 bases and the J gene end by 4 bases; junction bases not matched to a gene: 5. Germline CDR1 and CDR2: MGHDK and SYGVNS. The CDR3 nucleotides are TGTGCCAGCAGTGCCGACAGGGGAGGAGAGACCCAGTACTTC. This encodes CASSADRGGETQYF. The entire variable domain, with the rest obtained from reference TRBV25-1 and TRBJ2-5, is as follows: EADIYQTPRYLVIGTGKKITLECSQTMGHDKMYWYQQDPGMELHLIHYSYGVNSTEKGDLSSESTVSRIRTEHFPLTLESARPSHTSQYLCASSADRGGETQYFGPGTRLLVL.

The chain has TRBV3-1 (or the pseudogene TRBV3-2) and TRBJ1-3; D remains unclear. V lost 3 bases to trimming and J lost 6 bases, with 9 bases between them. The CDR3 is 13 residues long. Looked up from germline, CDR1 is LGHDT and CDR2 is YNNKEL (reference sequence). CDR3 sequence: CASSQGRVNTIYF. CDR3 DNA sequence: TGTGCCAGCAGCCAGGGGAGGGTAAACACCATATATTTT.